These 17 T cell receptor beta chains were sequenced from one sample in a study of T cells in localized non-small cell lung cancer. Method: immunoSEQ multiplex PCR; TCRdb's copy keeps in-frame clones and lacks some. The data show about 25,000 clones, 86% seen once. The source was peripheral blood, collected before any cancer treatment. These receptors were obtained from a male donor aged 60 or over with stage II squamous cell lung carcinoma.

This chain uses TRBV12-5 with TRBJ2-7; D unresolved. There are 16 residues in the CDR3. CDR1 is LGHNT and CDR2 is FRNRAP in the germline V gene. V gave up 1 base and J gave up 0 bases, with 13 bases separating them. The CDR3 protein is CASGLESGLLSYEQYF. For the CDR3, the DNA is TGTGCTAGTGGTTTGGAATCGGGTCTCCTCTCCTACGAGCAGTACTTC.

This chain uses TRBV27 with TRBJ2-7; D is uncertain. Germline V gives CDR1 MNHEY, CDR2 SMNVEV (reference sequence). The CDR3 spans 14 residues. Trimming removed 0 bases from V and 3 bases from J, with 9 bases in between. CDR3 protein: CASSLSKGFYEQYF. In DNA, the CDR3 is TGTGCCAGCAGTTTATCGAAGGGTTTCTACGAGCAGTACTTC.

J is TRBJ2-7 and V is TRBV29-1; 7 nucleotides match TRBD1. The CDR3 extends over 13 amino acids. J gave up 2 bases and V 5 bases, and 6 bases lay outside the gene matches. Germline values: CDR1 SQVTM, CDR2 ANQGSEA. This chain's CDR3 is CSVMKGAPYEQYF. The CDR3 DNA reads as TGCAGCGTTATGAAGGGGGCTCCCTACGAGCAGTACTTC.

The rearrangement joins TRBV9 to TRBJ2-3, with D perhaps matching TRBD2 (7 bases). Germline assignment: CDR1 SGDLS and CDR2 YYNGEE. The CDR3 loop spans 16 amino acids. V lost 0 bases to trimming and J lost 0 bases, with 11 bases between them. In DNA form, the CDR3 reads TGTGCCAGCAGCGTAGTAGGCGGGGGCAGCACAGATACGCAGTATTTT. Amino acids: CASSVVGGGSTDTQYF.

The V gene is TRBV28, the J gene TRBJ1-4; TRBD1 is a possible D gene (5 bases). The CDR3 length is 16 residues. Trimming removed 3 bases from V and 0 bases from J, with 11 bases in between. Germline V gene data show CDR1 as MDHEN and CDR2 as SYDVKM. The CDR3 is CASSLAAGPTNEKLFF. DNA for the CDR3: TGTGCCAGCAGTTTGGCTGCGGGACCAACTAATGAAAAACTGTTTTTT.

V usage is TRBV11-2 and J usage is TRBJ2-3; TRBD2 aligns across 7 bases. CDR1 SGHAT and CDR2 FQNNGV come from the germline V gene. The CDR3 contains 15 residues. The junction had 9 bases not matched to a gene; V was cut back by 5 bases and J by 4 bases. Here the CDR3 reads CASSNRTRRADTQYF. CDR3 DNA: TGTGCCAGCAGCAACCGGACTAGAAGAGCAGATACGCAGTATTTT.

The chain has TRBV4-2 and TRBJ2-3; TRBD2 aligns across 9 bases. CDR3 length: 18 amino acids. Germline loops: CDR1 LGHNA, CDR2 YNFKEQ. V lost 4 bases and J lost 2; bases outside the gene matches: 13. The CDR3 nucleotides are TGTGCCAGCAGCCGCACTACACTAGCGGGTAGTCCCACAGATACGCAGTATTTT. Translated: CASSRTTLAGSPTDTQYF.

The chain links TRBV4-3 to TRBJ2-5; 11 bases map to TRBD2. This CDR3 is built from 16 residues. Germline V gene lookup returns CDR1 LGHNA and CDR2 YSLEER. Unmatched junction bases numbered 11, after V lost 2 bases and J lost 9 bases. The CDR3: CASSQTGTSGLRAQYF. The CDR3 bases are TGCGCCAGCAGCCAAACTGGGACTAGCGGCCTAAGGGCCCAGTACTTC.

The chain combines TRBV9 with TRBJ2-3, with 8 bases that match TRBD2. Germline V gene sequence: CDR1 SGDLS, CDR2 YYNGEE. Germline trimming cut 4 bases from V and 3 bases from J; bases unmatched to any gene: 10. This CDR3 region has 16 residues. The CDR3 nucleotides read TGTGCCAGCAGCCCCGGGGGAGCGGGAGCAACAGATACGCAGTATTTT. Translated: CASSPGGAGATDTQYF.

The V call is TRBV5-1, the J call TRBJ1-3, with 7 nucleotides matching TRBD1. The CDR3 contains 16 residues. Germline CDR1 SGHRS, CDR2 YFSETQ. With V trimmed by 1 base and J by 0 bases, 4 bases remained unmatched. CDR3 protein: CASSLNRGPSGNTIYF. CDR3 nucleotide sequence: TGCGCCAGCAGCTTGAACAGGGGCCCCTCTGGAAACACCATATATTTT.

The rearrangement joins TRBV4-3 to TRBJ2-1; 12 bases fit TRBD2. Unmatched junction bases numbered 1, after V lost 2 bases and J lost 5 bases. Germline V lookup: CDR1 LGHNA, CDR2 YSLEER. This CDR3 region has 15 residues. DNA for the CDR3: TGCGCCAGCAGCCAAAGGACTAGCGGGAACAATGAGCAGTTCTTC. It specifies CASSQRTSGNNEQFF.

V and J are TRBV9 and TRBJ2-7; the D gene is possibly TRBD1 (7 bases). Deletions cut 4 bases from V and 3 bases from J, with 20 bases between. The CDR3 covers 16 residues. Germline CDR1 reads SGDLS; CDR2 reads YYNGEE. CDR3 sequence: CASSFPQGGRHYEQYF. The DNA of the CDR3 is TGTGCCAGCAGCTTCCCCCAGGGGGGACGGCACTACGAGCAGTACTTC. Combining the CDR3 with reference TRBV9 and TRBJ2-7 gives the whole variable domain DSGVTQTPKHLITATGQRVTLRCSPRSGDLSVYWYQQSLDQGLQFLIQYYNGEERAKGNILERFSAQQFPDLHSELNLSSLELGDSALYFCASSFPQGGRHYEQYFGPGTRLTVT.

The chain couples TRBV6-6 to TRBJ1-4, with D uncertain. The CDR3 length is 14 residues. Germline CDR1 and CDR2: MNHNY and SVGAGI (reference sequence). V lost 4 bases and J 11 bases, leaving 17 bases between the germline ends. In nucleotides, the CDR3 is TGTGCCAGCAGTTTCGACTGGGCAGGTTGGAAACTGTTTTTT. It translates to CASSFDWAGWKLFF.

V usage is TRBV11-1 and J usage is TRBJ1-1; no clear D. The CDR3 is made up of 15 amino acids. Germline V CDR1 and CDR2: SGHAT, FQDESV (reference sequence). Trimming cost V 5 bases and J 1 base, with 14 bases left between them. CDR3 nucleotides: TGTGCCAGCAGCGCGGTCCTTACGGGGAACACTGAAGCTTTCTTT. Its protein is CASSAVLTGNTEAFF.

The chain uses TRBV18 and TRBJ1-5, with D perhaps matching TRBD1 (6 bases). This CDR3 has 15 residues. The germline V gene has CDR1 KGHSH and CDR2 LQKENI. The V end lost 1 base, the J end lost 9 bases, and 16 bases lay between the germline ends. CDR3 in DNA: TGTGCCAGCTCACCACAAGGGGGTAAAAAAAGGCCCCAGCATTTT. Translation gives CASSPQGGKKRPQHF. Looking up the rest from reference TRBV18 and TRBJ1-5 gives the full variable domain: NAGVMQNPRHLVRRRGQEARLRCSPMKGHSHVYWYRQLPEEGLKFMVYLQKENIIDESGMPKERFSAEFPKEGPSILRIQQVVRGDSAAYFCASSPQGGKKRPQHFGDGTRLSIL.

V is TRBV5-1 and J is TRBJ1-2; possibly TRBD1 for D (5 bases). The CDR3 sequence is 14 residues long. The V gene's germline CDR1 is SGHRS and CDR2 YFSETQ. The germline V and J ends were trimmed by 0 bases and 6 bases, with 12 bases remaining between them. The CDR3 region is CASSLEAGRDGYTF. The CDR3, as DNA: TGCGCCAGCAGCTTGGAGGCAGGGAGGGATGGCTACACCTTC.

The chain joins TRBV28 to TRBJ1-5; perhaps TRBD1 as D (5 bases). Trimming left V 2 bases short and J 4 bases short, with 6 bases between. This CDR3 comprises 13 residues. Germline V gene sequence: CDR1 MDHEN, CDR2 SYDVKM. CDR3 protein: CASSLAGNQPQHF. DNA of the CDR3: TGTGCCAGCAGTTTAGCAGGGAATCAGCCCCAGCATTTT.